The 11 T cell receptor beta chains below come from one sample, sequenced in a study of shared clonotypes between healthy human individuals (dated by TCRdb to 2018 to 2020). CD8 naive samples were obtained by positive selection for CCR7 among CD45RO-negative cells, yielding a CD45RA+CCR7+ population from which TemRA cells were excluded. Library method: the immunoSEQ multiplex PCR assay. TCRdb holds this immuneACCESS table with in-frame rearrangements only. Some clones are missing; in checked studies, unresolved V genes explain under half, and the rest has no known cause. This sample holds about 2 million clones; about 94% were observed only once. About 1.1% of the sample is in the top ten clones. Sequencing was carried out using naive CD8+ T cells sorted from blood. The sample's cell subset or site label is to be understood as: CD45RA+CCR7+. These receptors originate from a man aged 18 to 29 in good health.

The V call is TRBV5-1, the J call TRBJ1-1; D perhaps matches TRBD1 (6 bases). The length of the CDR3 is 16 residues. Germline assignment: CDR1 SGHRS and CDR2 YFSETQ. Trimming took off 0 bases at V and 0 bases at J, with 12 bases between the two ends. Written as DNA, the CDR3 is TGCGCCAGCAGCTTGGCGGTGACAGGACTGAACACTGAAGCTTTCTTT. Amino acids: CASSLAVTGLNTEAFF.

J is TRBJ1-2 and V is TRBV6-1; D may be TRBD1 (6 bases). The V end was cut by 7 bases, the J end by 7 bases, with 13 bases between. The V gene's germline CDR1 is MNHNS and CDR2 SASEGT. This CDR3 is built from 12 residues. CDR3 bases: TGTGCCAGCATCGAACCAGGGGCTGGCTACACCTTC. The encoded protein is CASIEPGAGYTF.

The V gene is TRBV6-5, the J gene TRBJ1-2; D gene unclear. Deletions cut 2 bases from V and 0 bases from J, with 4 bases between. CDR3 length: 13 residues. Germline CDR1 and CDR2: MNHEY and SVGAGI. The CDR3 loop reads CASSYVSNYGYTF. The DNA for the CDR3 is TGTGCCAGCAGTTACGTATCTAACTATGGCTACACCTTC.

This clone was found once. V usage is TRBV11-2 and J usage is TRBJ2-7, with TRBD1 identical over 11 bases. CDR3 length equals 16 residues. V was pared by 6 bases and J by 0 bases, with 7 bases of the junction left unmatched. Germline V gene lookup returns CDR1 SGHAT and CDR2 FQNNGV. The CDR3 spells CASRGTGGSSSYEQYF. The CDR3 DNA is TGTGCCAGCAGGGGGACAGGGGGTTCTAGCTCCTACGAGCAGTACTTC.

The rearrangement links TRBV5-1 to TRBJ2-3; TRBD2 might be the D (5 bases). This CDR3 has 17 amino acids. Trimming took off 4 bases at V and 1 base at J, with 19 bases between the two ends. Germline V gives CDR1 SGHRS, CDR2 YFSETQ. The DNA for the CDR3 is TGCGCCAGCAGCGATCCCGGGATCTTTAGGGGCACAGATACGCAGTATTTT. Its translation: CASSDPGIFRGTDTQYF.

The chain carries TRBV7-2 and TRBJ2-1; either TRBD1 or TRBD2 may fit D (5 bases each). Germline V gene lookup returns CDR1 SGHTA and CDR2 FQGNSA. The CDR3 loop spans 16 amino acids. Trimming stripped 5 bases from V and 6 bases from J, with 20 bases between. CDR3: CASSLRDPIPSNEQFF. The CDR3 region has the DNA TGTGCCAGCAGCCTCCGGGACCCGATCCCCTCCAATGAGCAGTTCTTC.

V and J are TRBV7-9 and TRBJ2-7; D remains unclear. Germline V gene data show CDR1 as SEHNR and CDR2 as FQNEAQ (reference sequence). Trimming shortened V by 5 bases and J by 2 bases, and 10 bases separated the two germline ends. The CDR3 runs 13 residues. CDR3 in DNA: TGTGCCAGCAGCAATGTACAGACCTACGAGCAGTACTTC. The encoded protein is CASSNVQTYEQYF.

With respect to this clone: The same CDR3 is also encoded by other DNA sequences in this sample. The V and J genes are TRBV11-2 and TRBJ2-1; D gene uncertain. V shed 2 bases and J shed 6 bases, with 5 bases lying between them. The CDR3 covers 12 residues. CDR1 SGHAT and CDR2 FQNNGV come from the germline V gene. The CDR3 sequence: CASSLSGNEQFF. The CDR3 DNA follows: TGTGCCAGCAGCTTATCAGGCAATGAGCAGTTCTTC.

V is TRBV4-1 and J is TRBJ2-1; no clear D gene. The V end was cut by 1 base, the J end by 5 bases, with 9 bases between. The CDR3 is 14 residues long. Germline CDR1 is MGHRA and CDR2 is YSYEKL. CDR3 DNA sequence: TGCGCCAGCAGCCAAGTAGGAATTGACAATGAGCAGTTCTTC. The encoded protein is CASSQVGIDNEQFF.

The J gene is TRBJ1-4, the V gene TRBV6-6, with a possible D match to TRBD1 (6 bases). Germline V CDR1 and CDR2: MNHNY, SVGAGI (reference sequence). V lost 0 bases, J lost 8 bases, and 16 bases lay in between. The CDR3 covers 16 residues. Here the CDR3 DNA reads TGTGCCAGCAGTTACTCGTTAGGTCTTCAGGGGGAAAAACTGTTTTTT. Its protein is CASSYSLGLQGEKLFF.

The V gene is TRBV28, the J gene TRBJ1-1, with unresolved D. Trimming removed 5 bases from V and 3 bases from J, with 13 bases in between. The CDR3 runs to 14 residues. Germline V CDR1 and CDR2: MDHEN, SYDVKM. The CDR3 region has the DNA TGTGCCAGCAGTATCTCTCTAGGGTACACTGAAGCTTTCTTT. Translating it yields CASSISLGYTEAFF.